Shown below are 12 T cell receptor beta chains from a single sample sequenced in a study of blood T cells in healthy people across ages. A second about 7 to 11 cycle PCR used barcoded and J-beta primers. From the 5' RACE reads, TCRdb called clonotypes with MiXCR, one entry per CDR3 protein. Seen here are hundreds of thousands of distinct CDR3 sequences, approximately 40% observed once, and the top ten hold around 30%. Material: blood. All receptors derive from a man of 80 years or more in good health.

This clonotype showed up just once. A junction end diverges from the germline sequence, so it may reflect a read error. The chain combines TRBV10-1 with TRBJ2-5; 7 bases align to TRBD2. The germline gives CDR1 WNHNN, CDR2 SYGVQD (reference sequence). The length of the CDR3 is 14 residues. The CDR3 DNA sequence: TGCGCCAGCAGTGATAGGCCTGGGGGGGAGATCCAGTACTTC. Its protein is CASSDRPGGEIQYF.

This chain connects TRBV12-3 or TRBV12-4 to TRBJ1-5; 9 bases are shared with TRBD1. The trim removed 6 bases at V and 4 bases at J, leaving 10 bases unmatched. The CDR3 contains 16 residues. This CDR3 is CASSVPGTGRNQPQHF. Written as DNA, the CDR3 is TGTGCCAGCAGCGTACCCGGGACAGGGAGAAATCAGCCCCAGCATTTT.

The genes are TRBV5-6 and TRBJ2-5, with a possible D match to TRBD2 (7 bases). Near its end, the DNA agrees better with TRBJ2-7, so the J call may be wrong. This CDR3 has 13 amino acids. Germline values: CDR1 SGHDT, CDR2 YYEEEE. The CDR3 loop is CASSLRGGSEQYF. The CDR3 DNA follows: TGTGCCAGCAGCTTAAGGGGGGGCTCCGAGCAGTACTTC.

V and J are TRBV7-3 and TRBJ2-5, with TRBD2 matching 7 bases. The CDR3 has 15 residues. Germline V gives CDR1 SGHTA, CDR2 FQGTGA. With V trimmed by 5 bases and J by 0 bases, 6 bases remained unmatched. This chain's CDR3 is CASSPTGTNQETQYF. The CDR3 nucleotides read TGTGCCAGCAGCCCTACCGGGACTAACCAAGAGACCCAGTACTTC.

The V and J genes are TRBV4-3 and TRBJ2-1, with 13 bases that match TRBD2. The J call is uncertain, as TRBJ2-7 better fits the DNA end. The CDR3 consists of 19 residues. CDR1 and CDR2 from the germline V gene are LGHNA and YSLEER. CDR3 bases: TGCGCCAGCAGCCAAGAAAGGACAGGGGGACTAGCGGGATACAATGAGCAGTACTTC. Encoded protein: CASSQERTGGLAGYNEQYF.

This clonotype was found a few times. The rearrangement links TRBV5-4 to TRBJ2-3; possibly TRBD2 for D (6 bases). Germline values: CDR1 SGHNT, CDR2 YYREEE (reference sequence). V was trimmed by 0 bases and J by 1 base, leaving 15 bases between them. The CDR3 spans 17 residues. The CDR3 sequence is CASSLGLGRRGTDTQYF. The DNA of the CDR3 is TGTGCCAGCAGCTTGGGGCTGGGAAGGAGGGGCACAGATACGCAGTATTTT. Full variable domain (missing parts from reference TRBV5-4 and TRBJ2-3): ETGVTQSPTHLIKTRGQQVTLRCSSQSGHNTVSWYQQALGQGPQFIFQYYREEENGRGNFPPRFSGLQFPNYSSELNVNALELDDSALYLCASSLGLGRRGTDTQYFGPGTRLTVL.

This chain links TRBV20-1 with TRBJ2-7; 8 bases fit TRBD1. Per the germline V gene, CDR1 is DFQATT and CDR2 is SNEGSKA (reference sequence). V shed 2 bases and J 6 bases; nucleotides not matched to a gene: 9. The CDR3 is 14 amino acids. CDR3 nucleotide sequence: TGCAGTGCTAGATTTGGACAGGGTCGGGGCGAGCAGTACTTC. Translation: CSARFGQGRGEQYF.

The CDR3 nucleotides read TGCGCCAGCAGCGCCAGTGCGGGGGTGGATGGCTACACCTTC. This translates into CASSASAGVDGYTF. The chain joins TRBV5-1 to TRBJ1-2; possibly TRBD1 for D (5 bases). The germline V and J ends were trimmed by 4 bases and 6 bases, with 16 bases remaining between them. CDR3 length equals 14 residues. The germline CDR1 and CDR2 sequences are SGHRS and YFSETQ.

V and J are TRBV7-2 and TRBJ2-1; 7 bases agree with TRBD1. Unmatched junction bases numbered 8, after V lost 1 base and J lost 8 bases. This CDR3 contains 15 residues. From germline, CDR1 is SGHTA and CDR2 FQGNSA. Here the CDR3 reads CASSLVATGHDEQFF. DNA for the CDR3: TGTGCCAGCAGCTTAGTGGCGACAGGGCACGATGAGCAGTTCTTC.

This chain uses TRBV3-1 with TRBJ2-3; TRBD2 aligns across 12 bases. V was pared by 5 bases and J by 4 bases, with 7 bases of the junction left unmatched. The CDR3 spans 16 residues. Germline-derived CDR1 and CDR2 are LGHDT and YNNKEL (reference sequence). CDR3 sequence reads: CASSYSTSGGPDTQYF. The CDR3 DNA follows: TGTGCCAGCAGCTACAGCACTAGCGGGGGGCCAGATACGCAGTATTTT.

For this clonotype: A junction end diverges from the germline sequence, so it may reflect a read error. The chain couples TRBV6-2 or TRBV6-3 to TRBJ2-3, with TRBD1 matching over 11 bases. CDR3 size: 17 residues. Germline V lookup: CDR1 MNHEY, CDR2 SVGEGT. CDR3 in amino acids: CASSTRRTGGVGDTLYF. The DNA for the CDR3 is TGTGCCAGCAGTACCCGTCGGACAGGGGGCGTTGGAGATACGCTGTATTTT.

The J gene is TRBJ2-1, the V gene TRBV6-5; weak D call: TRBD1 (5 bases). Germline loops: CDR1 MNHEY, CDR2 SVGAGI. The length of the CDR3 is 15 residues. Deletions cut 2 bases from V and 5 bases from J, with 13 bases between. In DNA, the CDR3 is TGTGCCAGCAGTTACGTGGGGCCAGCAGACAATGAGCAGTTCTTC. This encodes CASSYVGPADNEQFF.